This T cell receptor beta chain was identified in a study of blood T cell repertoires in COVID-19 (dated by TCRdb to the early 2020s). For context, the study as a whole: Samples from collaborators originated in the United States, Italy and Spain and spanned both the acute and convalescent phases of COVID-19. Deeply sampled blood TCRbeta repertoires from subjects exposed to, actively infected with, or recovered from COVID-19 were included in the dataset. The material from the prospective study consisted of cDNA or gDNA derived from T cells, B-cell-depleted T cells, or PBMCs. A freely available public database, intended as a resource for researchers studying the immune response to SARS-CoV-2, is where the repertoires were released. Where available, HLA class I and class II types were obtained from metadata supplied by the sample provider rather than from assay-based typing. Samples came from the ongoing ImmuneRACE study (first 160 participants) plus 1,254 subjects from 6 global collaborators. A de-identified subject ID, COVID-19 status, age in years and sex were almost always included in the sample metadata.

Broad study findings and their caveats: How much clinical and demographic metadata was included differed by source and by participant, and the metadata was provided uncurated.

Participants in the prospective study were aged roughly 18 to 100 years, lived in 24 United States geographic areas, and enrolled through a virtual design. In the prospective study, participants were assigned to cohorts based on the clinical history participants reported in a screening survey and a study questionnaire. ImmuneRACE Cohort 3 recovered participants were defined by two consecutive negative NP/OP PCR tests, healthcare professional clearance, or symptom resolution. Each participant in the prospective study had whole blood, serum and a nasopharyngeal or oropharyngeal swab collected by mobile phlebotomists. Participants in the prospective study had the option to provide additional blood draws and questionnaires over a 2-month period. Blood samples from the prospective study were shipped frozen or at room temperature prior to DNA extraction. Turning to this clone: Its antigen target is currently unknown. Per-base quality was not reported, and no clone a single base away is much larger than it.

The CDR3, from cysteine to phenylalanine, totals 14 residues. The DNA shown is the 42-base CDR3, in frame from base 1. Deletion took 5 bases off V and 6 bases off J, with a span of 14 bases between the germline ends. As encoded in the germline V gene, CDR1 is SNHLY while CDR2 is FYNNEI. The immunoSEQ Assay, a bias-controlled multiplex PCR, was used to amplify TCRbeta CDR3 regions from genomic DNA. In the authors' own workflow: The number of nucleated cells in each sample was estimated by amplification of reference gene primers within the assay. Sequence reads were collapsed and filtered to measure the absolute abundance of every unique TCRbeta CDR3 rearrangement. For each sample, productive Simpson clonality was calculated as the square root of Simpson's diversity index across productive rearrangements. TCRdb holds this immuneACCESS table with in-frame rearrangements only. Some clones are missing; in checked studies, unresolved V genes explain under half, and the rest has no known cause. Clonal size and the V and J genes are those of that table, whereas D and trimming came from the DNA. In this sample the table shows 350,000 to 400,000 clones, roughly 87% of which occur a single time. Jointly, the top ten make up approximately 3.1% of the sample.

This receptor was obtained from a woman aged 25 to 39 who had recovered from COVID-19. Sample: PBMCs or T cells enriched from blood (not recorded which). The chain is encoded by TRBV2 joined to TRBJ1-5; the D gene is possibly TRBD1, with 5 bases matching. The DNA sequence is given as TGTGCCAGCAGTAAGACGGGGGATGTTCAGCCCCAGCATTTT. Protein translation: CASSKTGDVQPQHF.